The rows below give T cell receptor beta chains drawn from one sample of a study of early T cells in non-severe SARS-CoV-2 infection. In TCRdb, the 5' RACE reads were re-called with MiXCR into one record per CDR3 protein. The repertoire holds tens of thousands of distinct CDR3 sequences, around an eighth seen once, with under 4% in the top ten. The sequencing sample was made of whole blood. These receptors were obtained from an adult who was a healthcare worker with PCR-confirmed SARS-CoV-2 infection or an uninfected control (not recorded which). Both conserved end residues are part of each CDR3. The D gene is left open where the match is weak.

v_gene	d_gene	j_gene	CDR3aa
TRBV4-2	-	TRBJ2-7	CASSQEAGYYEQYF
TRBV2	-	TRBJ1-2	CASSENSGYTF
TRBV2	-	TRBJ2-5	CASSETFSTETQYF
TRBV4-1	-	TRBJ2-7	CASGLRAGYEQYF
TRBV2	-	TRBJ1-1	CASSELGAVTEAFF
TRBV6-5	TRBD1	TRBJ2-7	CASSYGAGGNYEQYF
TRBV6-4	TRBD1	TRBJ2-1	CASSVGQNNEQFF
TRBV5-5	-	TRBJ1-2	CASSYDTYGYTF
TRBV24-1	TRBD1	TRBJ2-3	CATSETGTGNTDTQYF
TRBV27	-	TRBJ2-7	CASSSYSPSYEQYF
TRBV20-1	-	TRBJ2-7	CSAGSTTGLGEQYF
TRBV15	-	TRBJ2-1	CAAGASSSYNEQFF
TRBV5-5	TRBD2	TRBJ2-5	CASSLGAGGPRETQYF
TRBV20-1	-	TRBJ2-7	CSARYAETSYEQYF
TRBV20-1	TRBD1	TRBJ1-2	CSAGQGSYGYTF
TRBV21-1	-	TRBJ1-6	CASSTRQEGKSENSPLHF
TRBV2	-	TRBJ1-2	CASSDFSRLNGYTF
TRBV20-1	TRBD1	TRBJ1-6	CSANRGRLNSPLHF
TRBV4-1	TRBD2	TRBJ2-3	CASSQAGLAGPSVGQYF